This is a list of T cell receptor beta chains from one sample in a study of T cells in tuberculosis. Assay used: immunoSEQ multiplex PCR; TCRdb lists only in-frame clones, some missing. The sample consists of 25,000 to 35,000 clones, about 95% of them appearing once. Sequenced: PBMCs. Receptors originate from a donor aged 10-29 years with latent tuberculosis or without tuberculosis infection. The CDR3 runs from the conserved cysteine through the conserved F or W. A D gene is named only where the DNA matches it firmly. Expanded clones get a size class; other rows say once, few or many, or leave the size out.

size: .
V: TRBV6-1
D: TRBD2
J: TRBJ2-7
CDR3: CASSRGVEYEQYF
DNA: TGTGCCAGCAGCCGGGGGGTGGAGTACGAGCAGTACTTC

size: .
V: TRBV30
D: TRBD1
J: TRBJ1-4
CDR3: CAWSPGTGFEKLFF
DNA: TGTGCCTGGAGCCCCGGGACAGGGTTTGAAAAACTGTTTTTT

size: once
V: TRBV6-5
D: .
J: TRBJ2-7
CDR3: CASSSTAYEQYF
DNA: TGTGCCAGCAGTTCTACAGCCTACGAGCAGTACTTC

size: .
V: TRBV2
D: TRBD1
J: TRBJ1-4
CDR3: CASRGRQGSNEKLFF
DNA: TGTGCCAGCAGGGGTCGACAGGGGTCGAATGAAAAACTGTTTTTT

size: .
V: TRBV11-1
D: TRBD2
J: TRBJ2-5
CDR3: CASSLVGTSTPPGETQYF
DNA: TGTGCCAGCAGCTTAGTTGGGACTAGCACGCCCCCGGGGGAGACCCAGTACTTC

size: .
V: TRBV11-2
D: TRBD2
J: TRBJ2-7
CDR3: CASSLVTSGGRYYEQYF
DNA: TGTGCCAGCAGCTTAGTCACTAGCGGGGGGCGTTACTACGAGCAGTACTTC

size: .
V: TRBV13
D: .
J: TRBJ2-2
CDR3: CASSLGSGHPNTGELFF
DNA: TGTGCCAGCAGTTTAGGTTCGGGACACCCGAACACCGGGGAGCTGTTTTTT

size: .
V: TRBV28
D: .
J: TRBJ2-1
CDR3: CASNQGNEQFF
DNA: TGTGCCAGCAACCAGGGAAATGAGCAGTTCTTC

size: .
V: TRBV4-1
D: TRBD2
J: TRBJ2-1
CDR3: CASSPRGGEESDNEQFF
DNA: TGCGCCAGCAGTCCCCGTGGGGGGGAGGAGAGCGACAATGAGCAGTTCTTC

size: .
V: TRBV4-1
D: TRBD1
J: TRBJ1-3
CDR3: CASSQGQGETTIYF
DNA: TGCGCCAGCAGCCAAGGACAGGGTGAGACCACCATATATTTT

size: .
V: TRBV2
D: .
J: TRBJ2-5
CDR3: CASRVNGNQETQYF
DNA: TGTGCCAGCAGAGTTAACGGTAACCAAGAGACCCAGTACTTC

size: .
V: TRBV6-5
D: TRBD1
J: TRBJ2-7
CDR3: CASSYSWTGSPHEQYF
DNA: TGTGCCAGCAGTTACTCGTGGACAGGGTCCCCCCACGAGCAGTACTTC

size: .
V: TRBV29-1
D: .
J: TRBJ2-3
CDR3: CSVERGRGDTQYF
DNA: TGCAGCGTTGAACGCGGGCGGGGAGATACGCAGTATTTT

size: .
V: TRBV7-8
D: .
J: TRBJ2-3
CDR3: CASSLVPFTASLPDTQYF
DNA: TGTGCCAGCAGCTTAGTTCCCTTCACAGCAAGTCTTCCAGATACGCAGTATTTT

size: once
V: TRBV10-1
D: TRBD2
J: TRBJ2-3
CDR3: CASIIRGTSGISTDTQYF
DNA: TGCGCCAGCATCATTAGGGGGACTAGCGGGATTAGCACAGATACGCAGTATTTT

size: .
V: TRBV7-2
D: TRBD1
J: TRBJ1-6
CDR3: CASSPGTGLSYNSPLHF
DNA: TGTGCCAGCAGCCCAGGGACAGGCCTCTCCTATAATTCACCCCTCCACTTT

size: .
V: TRBV29-1
D: .
J: TRBJ1-1
CDR3: CSARVSTEAFF
DNA: TGCAGCGCCAGGGTATCCACTGAAGCTTTCTTT

size: once
V: TRBV9
D: .
J: TRBJ2-7
CDR3: CASSVTGEGFGQYF
DNA: TGTGCCAGCAGCGTGACAGGGGAGGGGTTCGGGCAGTACTTC

size: once
V: TRBV7-2
D: TRBD2
J: TRBJ2-1
CDR3: CASSIASGGHYNEQFF
DNA: TGTGCCAGCAGCATCGCTAGCGGGGGACATTACAATGAGCAGTTCTTC

size: .
V: TRBV7-9
D: .
J: TRBJ1-1
CDR3: CASSLGGGNTEAFF
DNA: TGTGCCAGCAGCTTAGGCGGGGGAAACACTGAAGCTTTCTTT

size: .
V: TRBV19
D: .
J: TRBJ1-2
CDR3: CASRATVYGYTF
DNA: TGTGCCAGTAGGGCGACAGTCTATGGCTACACCTTC

size: once
V: TRBV5-1
D: .
J: TRBJ2-2
CDR3: CASSLTRPNTGELFF
DNA: TGCGCCAGCAGCTTGACTAGACCGAACACCGGGGAGCTGTTTTTT

size: .
V: TRBV5-3
D: .
J: TRBJ2-3
CDR3: CARSLDVGDTQYF
DNA: TGTGCCAGAAGCTTGGATGTCGGAGATACGCAGTATTTT

size: .
V: TRBV4-1
D: TRBD1
J: TRBJ1-6
CDR3: CASSQDTHRGKDSPLHF
DNA: TGCGCCAGCAGCCAAGATACTCACAGGGGTAAGGATTCACCCCTCCACTTT

size: .
V: TRBV7-2
D: TRBD1
J: TRBJ1-1
CDR3: CASSLSRTGGLEAFF
DNA: TGTGCCAGCAGCCTTTCCCGGACAGGGGGCTTAGAAGCTTTCTTT

size: .
V: TRBV5-4
D: .
J: TRBJ2-2
CDR3: CASSLFAGARGTGELFF
DNA: TGTGCCAGCAGCTTGTTCGCGGGCGCGCGGGGCACCGGGGAGCTGTTTTTT

size: .
V: TRBV30
D: .
J: TRBJ1-1
CDR3: CAWSKPNTEAFF
DNA: TGTGCCTGGAGTAAGCCGAACACTGAAGCTTTCTTT

size: .
V: TRBV2
D: .
J: TRBJ2-1
CDR3: CASRLGSGNEQFF
DNA: TGTGCCAGCAGACTCGGTAGCGGCAATGAGCAGTTCTTC

size: .
V: TRBV4-2
D: .
J: TRBJ2-7
CDR3: CASSQGDFSYEQYF
DNA: TGTGCCAGCAGCCAAGGGGACTTCTCCTACGAGCAGTACTTC

size: .
V: TRBV6-6
D: TRBD1
J: TRBJ2-3
CDR3: CASSYTTDRGNDTQYF
DNA: TGTGCCAGCAGTTACACTACGGACAGGGGGAACGATACGCAGTATTTT

size: .
V: TRBV19
D: .
J: TRBJ1-5
CDR3: CASSHRGREQPQHF
DNA: TGTGCCAGCTCTCATCGGGGGCGGGAGCAGCCCCAGCATTTT

size: .
V: TRBV27
D: TRBD2
J: TRBJ2-6
CDR3: CASSLTSGRALLTGANVLTF
DNA: TGTGCCAGCAGTTTGACTAGCGGGAGGGCTCTTCTAACTGGGGCCAACGTCCTGACTTTC

size: .
V: TRBV30
D: TRBD2
J: TRBJ2-3
CDR3: CAWSSGTSGPSTDTQYF
DNA: TGTGCCTGGAGCTCCGGGACTAGCGGGCCCAGCACAGATACGCAGTATTTT

size: .
V: TRBV7-2
D: .
J: TRBJ2-3
CDR3: CASSLEGGTDTQYF
DNA: TGTGCCAGCAGCTTAGAGGGGGGGACAGATACGCAGTATTTT

size: .
V: TRBV5-6
D: TRBD1
J: TRBJ2-7
CDR3: CASSWGQSSYEQYF
DNA: TGTGCCAGCAGCTGGGGACAGAGCTCCTACGAGCAGTACTTC

size: .
V: TRBV6-5
D: TRBD1
J: TRBJ1-2
CDR3: CASRARDSNYGYTF
DNA: TGTGCCAGCAGGGCCCGGGACAGTAACTATGGCTACACCTTC

size: .
V: TRBV11-3
D: .
J: TRBJ1-1
CDR3: CASSLGPENTEAFF
DNA: TGTGCCAGCAGCTTAGGCCCAGAGAACACTGAAGCTTTCTTT